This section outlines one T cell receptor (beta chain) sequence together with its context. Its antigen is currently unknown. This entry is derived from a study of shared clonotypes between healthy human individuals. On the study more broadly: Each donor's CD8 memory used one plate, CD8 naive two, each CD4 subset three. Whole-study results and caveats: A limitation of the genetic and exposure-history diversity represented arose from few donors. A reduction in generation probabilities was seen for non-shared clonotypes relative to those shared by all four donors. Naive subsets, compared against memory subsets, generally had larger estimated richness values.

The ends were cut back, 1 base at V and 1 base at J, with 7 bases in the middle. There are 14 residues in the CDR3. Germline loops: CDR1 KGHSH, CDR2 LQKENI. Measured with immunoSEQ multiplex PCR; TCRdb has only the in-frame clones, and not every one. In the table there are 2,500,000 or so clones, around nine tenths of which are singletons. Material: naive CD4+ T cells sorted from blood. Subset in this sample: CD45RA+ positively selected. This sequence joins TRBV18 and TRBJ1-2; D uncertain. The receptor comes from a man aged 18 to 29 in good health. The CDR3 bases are TGTGCCAGCTCACCACTTCGGGATAACTATGGCTACACCTTC. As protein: CASSPLRDNYGYTF.